This T cell receptor beta chain originates from a study of Ad26.COV2.S vaccination and SARS-CoV-2 variants. Study-level information: Recipients of Ad26.COV2.S got it intramuscularly, once or twice 56 days apart.

Study outcomes and limitations: Post-vaccination spike-specific CD8+ and CD4+ T cell responses reportedly had substantial breadth.

As for this clone: What it recognizes is unknown.

V shed 4 bases and J 0 bases; nucleotides not matched to a gene: 7. The CDR3 is 16 amino acids. Looked up from germline, CDR1 is MNHEY and CDR2 is SMNVEV (reference sequence). Profiled with immunoSEQ multiplex PCR; TCRdb holds only in-frame clones, not every one. The sample includes 300,000 to 500,000 clones, more than 85% of them seen just once. The treatment: 15 to 20 received Ad26.COV2.S at low or high dose, single or two shots; 5 received placebo; per-sample allocation not given. Sampling occurred on day 63 after the first vaccine or placebo injection. The donor was a Boston adult aged 18-55 years.

The chain carries TRBV27 and TRBJ2-7; 9 nucleotides align to TRBD2. This specimen consisted of peripheral blood, obtained in a trial of Ad26.COV2.S vaccine versus placebo. The TCR comes from a person aged 18-65 years who received the Ad26.COV2.S COVID-19 vaccine or a placebo. The DNA for the CDR3 is TGTGCCAGCAGTTGGACAGCGGGGGGCCTCTCCTACGAGCAGTACTTC. Protein: CASSWTAGGLSYEQYF.